The 20 T cell receptor beta chains below all came from one sample that was sequenced in a study of T cell repertoires in cytomegalovirus infection. What these receptors recognize is not known. Via MiXCR, TCRdb re-called the reads, giving one row per CDR3 protein. Of about 830,000 distinct CDR3 sequences in the sample, approximately 29% were seen once. Specimen: cultured CD8+ T cells from PBMCs, collected from culture after CMV antigen stimulation. These receptors were taken from a human donor in good health (CMV status not recorded). Some clones in this sample may be carry-over from other donors' samples.

On this clonotype: A read error may explain this, as a much larger clone is one base away. V and J are TRBV7-6 and TRBJ2-7; 10 bases are a match to TRBD2. CDR3 size: 14 residues. Germline CDR1 and CDR2: SGHVS and FNYEAQ. The CDR3 DNA is TGTGTCAGCAGCTTAGCGGGGGGAACCTACGAGCAGTACGTC. Translating it yields CVSSLAGGTYEQYV.

The V and J genes are TRBV6-2 or TRBV6-3 and TRBJ2-7; D unclear. Germline lookup yields CDR1 MNHEY and CDR2 SVGEGT. This CDR3 is 19 amino acids long. V lost 0 bases, J lost 6 bases, and 27 bases lay in between. CDR3: CASSYSGPREGFWVFEQYV. In nucleotides, the CDR3 is TGTGCCAGCAGTTACTCCGGGCCGAGAGAAGGGTTCTGGGTCTTCGAGCAGTACGTC.

The chain joins TRBV5-5 to TRBJ1-5; a possible D gene is TRBD1 (6 bases). Trimming left V 2 bases short and J 11 bases short, with 14 bases between. Germline lookup yields CDR1 SGHKS and CDR2 YYEKEE (reference sequence). The length of the CDR3 is 13 residues. The CDR3 is CASSLGQPAAQHF. The DNA of the CDR3 is TGTGCCAGCAGCTTAGGACAGCCCGCGGCCCAGCATTTT.

A few counts support this clonotype. The V call is TRBV12-3 or TRBV12-4, the J call TRBJ1-2, with 9 bases that match TRBD1. This CDR3 region has 17 residues. J was trimmed by 5 bases and V by 6 bases; bases with no gene match: 16. CDR3 nucleotide sequence: TGTGCCAGCAGCAATGACCCGGGACAGGGCCCGAATTATGGCTACACCTTC. Translated: CASSNDPGQGPNYGYTF.

The chain carries TRBV4-2 and TRBJ2-1; no reliable D call. The CDR3 spans 16 residues. Germline loops: CDR1 LGHNA, CDR2 YNFKEQ. The V and J ends lost 1 base and 6 bases respectively, with 16 bases between them. CDR3 nucleotide sequence: TGTGCCAGCAGCCAAGGACGACCAAATCCCGCCAATGAGCAGTTCTTC. This codes for CASSQGRPNPANEQFF.

This clonotype was recorded many times. The chain couples TRBV7-2 to TRBJ2-1; D might be TRBD2 (6 bases). V lost 2 bases and J 0 bases, leaving 17 bases between the germline ends. The CDR3 is 18 residues long. Germline lookup yields CDR1 SGHTA and CDR2 FQGNSA. The CDR3 reads CASSLRRRDLFSYNEQFF. DNA of the CDR3: TGTGCCAGCAGCTTAAGGCGGAGGGATCTCTTCTCCTACAATGAGCAGTTCTTC. Drawing the rest from reference TRBV7-2 and TRBJ2-1, the complete variable domain is GAGVSQSPSNKVTEKGKDVELRCDPISGHTALYWYRQSLGQGLEFLIYFQGNSAPDKSGLPSDRFSAERTGGSVSTLTIQRTQQEDSAVYLCASSLRRRDLFSYNEQFFGPGTRLTVL.

This rearrangement joins TRBV7-9 to TRBJ2-2; a possible D gene is TRBD2 (5 bases). The CDR3 has 16 residues. V was cut by 3 bases and J by 3 bases, with 14 bases left in between. Germline-derived CDR1 and CDR2 are SEHNR and FQNEAQ (reference sequence). Here the CDR3 DNA reads TGTGCCAGCAGCTTGCGGGCCATCGGGTACACCGGGGAGCTGTTTTTT. It translates to CASSLRAIGYTGELFF.

This clonotype was picked up a small number of times. CDR3 in amino acids: CASSYTGRGNEQYV. CDR3 bases: TGTGCCAGCAGTTACACAGGCCGAGGGAACGAGCAGTACGTC. The chain employs TRBV6-2 or TRBV6-3 and TRBJ2-7, with D perhaps assigned TRBD1 or TRBD2 (5 bases each). The CDR3 extends over 14 amino acids. CDR1 MNHEY and CDR2 SVGEGT come from the germline V gene. The V end was cut by 2 bases, the J end by 5 bases, with 13 bases between.

The rearrangement links TRBV4-1 to TRBJ1-6, with 11 bases that match TRBD1. There are 16 residues in the CDR3. With 0 bases clipped from V and 5 bases from J, the junction kept 0 bases outside the gene matches. Germline V CDR1 and CDR2: MGHRA, YSYEKL. The CDR3 region has the DNA TGCGCCAGCAGCCAAGAGGGACAGGGGGATAATTCACCCCTCCACTTT. It yields the protein CASSQEGQGDNSPLHF.

This clonotype appeared a few times. The genes are TRBV5-4 and TRBJ2-1; possibly TRBD2 for D (7 bases). Germline values: CDR1 SGHNT, CDR2 YYREEE (reference sequence). V was clipped by 5 bases and J by 5 bases, with 17 bases between them. CDR3 size: 15 residues. The CDR3 coding sequence is TGTGCCAGCAGTTACCTGGGGGGGGGCCACAATGAGCAGTTCTTC. It yields the protein CASSYLGGGHNEQFF.

CDR3 protein: CASGYGDTEAFF. CDR3 DNA sequence: TGTGCCAGCGGCTACGGGGACACTGAAGCTTTCTTT. The V gene is TRBV7-6, the J gene TRBJ1-1, with D unclear. From germline, CDR1 is SGHVS and CDR2 FNYEAQ. This CDR3 region has 12 residues. Trimming cost V 8 bases and J 3 bases, with 10 bases left between them. The whole variable domain, filled in from reference TRBV7-6 and TRBJ1-1, reads GAGVSQSPRYKVTKRGQDVALRCDPISGHVSLYWYRQALGQGPEFLTYFNYEAQQDKSGLPNDRFSAERPEGSISTLTIQRTEQRDSAMYRCASGYGDTEAFFGQGTRLTVV.

J is TRBJ2-1 and V is TRBV11-2, with no clear D. This CDR3 contains 15 residues. Per germline, CDR1 SGHAT and CDR2 FQNNGV. With 4 bases removed from V and 3 bases from J, the gap between germline ends came to 13 bases. The CDR3 bases are TGTGCCAGCAGCTGGAAAGGGCCCTTCTACAATGAGCAGTTCTTC. It yields the protein CASSWKGPFYNEQFF.

The sample holds a few counts of this clonotype. V is TRBV28 and J is TRBJ1-1; D may be TRBD1 (5 bases). The CDR3 extends over 14 amino acids. V was shortened by 5 bases and J by 10 bases, with 20 bases between the two germline ends. The germline V gene has CDR1 MDHEN and CDR2 SYDVKM. CDR3: CASSAGTSGWLAFF. The CDR3 DNA follows: TGTGCCAGCAGTGCCGGGACTTCAGGCTGGTTAGCTTTCTTT.

The table lists this clonotype with a few counts. The chain employs TRBV7-8 and TRBJ2-5, with D uncertain. Deletions cut 3 bases from V and 1 base from J, with 12 bases between. CDR3 size: 15 residues. CDR1 and CDR2 from the germline V gene are SGHVS and FQNEAQ. The CDR3 is CASSFDTGPQETQYF. In DNA form, the CDR3 reads TGTGCCAGCAGCTTCGACACGGGCCCCCAAGAGACCCAGTACTTC.

This clonotype was found a few times. The genes are TRBV4-2 and TRBJ2-7; 9 nucleotides match TRBD2. Germline CDR1 is LGHNA and CDR2 is YNFKEQ. Germline trimming cut 5 bases from V and 5 bases from J; bases unmatched to any gene: 7. CDR3 size: 14 residues. CDR3 bases: TGTGCCAGCAGCGGACGCGGGGGGGTCGACGAGCAGTACTTC. As protein: CASSGRGGVDEQYF.

This clonotype has more than one count but fewer than ten. The CDR3 DNA reads TGCGCCAGCAGCCCCTACCGTAGACAGACCCAAGAGACCCAGTACTTC. Translating gives CASSPYRRQTQETQYF. The rearrangement joins TRBV4-1 to TRBJ2-5; TRBD1 is a possible D gene (5 bases). CDR1 MGHRA and CDR2 YSYEKL come from the germline V gene. V gave up 4 bases and J gave up 1 base, with 16 bases separating them. The CDR3 length is 16 residues.

This clonotype was observed a handful of times. The gene calls are TRBV12-5 and TRBJ2-3; D unresolved. The CDR3 consists of 19 residues. The germline gives CDR1 LGHNT, CDR2 FRNRAP. Trimming removed 0 bases from V and 0 bases from J, with 19 bases in between. The CDR3 nucleotides are TGTGCTAGTGGTTTGGTATTGAGCAGCCTAAGATCTAGCACAGATACGCAGTATTTT. Amino acids: CASGLVLSSLRSSTDTQYF.

The chain recombines TRBV4-1 with TRBJ2-1; D is undetermined. V was shortened by 3 bases and J by 8 bases, with 11 bases between the two germline ends. The CDR3 contains 13 residues. Germline values: CDR1 MGHRA, CDR2 YSYEKL. The CDR3 sequence: CASSHPPNHEQFF. The CDR3 DNA reads as TGCGCCAGCAGCCATCCCCCTAACCATGAGCAGTTCTTC.

This clonotype was seen more than once but under ten times. V and J are TRBV25-1 and TRBJ1-2; D is perhaps TRBD1 (5 bases). Germline CDR1 reads MGHDK; CDR2 reads SYGVNS. The CDR3 consists of 17 residues. Trimming stripped 0 bases from V and 6 bases from J, with 20 bases between. The CDR3 loop reads CASSEYYRRAEGDGYTF. As DNA, the CDR3 is TGTGCCAGCAGTGAATATTACAGGAGAGCAGAGGGCGATGGCTACACCTTC.

This clonotype turned up a few times. The chain recombines TRBV11-2 with TRBJ2-3, with D possibly matching TRBD2 (6 bases). CDR1 SGHAT and CDR2 FQNNGV come from the germline V gene. Trimming stripped 0 bases from V and 8 bases from J, with 9 bases between. The CDR3 is 13 amino acids. This CDR3 reads CASSLEASVTQYF. The CDR3 DNA follows: TGTGCCAGCAGCTTAGAGGCTAGCGTTACGCAGTATTTT. Variable domain in full (rest from reference TRBV11-2 and TRBJ2-3): EAGVAQSPRYKIIEKRQSVAFWCNPISGHATLYWYQQILGQGPKLLIQFQNNGVVDDSQLPKDRFSAERLKGVDSTLKIQPAKLEDSAVYLCASSLEASVTQYFGPGTRLTVL.